This T cell receptor (beta chain) was retrieved from a study of CD8 T cells in ankylosing spondylitis. Each CDR3 protein is one row after TCRdb ran MiXCR on the 5' RACE reads. The sample contains about 160,000 distinct CDR3 sequences, around 42% of which appear only once. This clonotype was detected only a few times. Its antigen remains unknown. Study results and caveats: Disease-associated clonotypes exhibited CD8+ identity and were relatively infrequent in peripheral blood. Earlier literature documents some of the motif variants in reactive arthritis synovial fluid and blood.

The TCR sequence derives from a male donor with ankylosing spondylitis. The sample consisted of synovial fluid, either unsorted or a sorted T cell fraction (not recorded which).

The CDR3 nucleotides are TGTGCCAGCAGCTTAGTGAGGACGGCAAACACCGGGGAGCTGTTTTTT. Protein: CASSLVRTANTGELFF. The chain links TRBV11-2 to TRBJ2-2, with no clear D. Germline V gene sequence: CDR1 SGHAT, CDR2 FQNNGV. This CDR3 contains 16 residues. V was clipped by 1 base and J by 2 bases, with 11 bases between them.